These T cell receptor beta chains were read from a single sample in a study of blood T cell repertoires in COVID-19. This table comes from immunoSEQ multiplex PCR, and its TCRdb copy is limited to in-frame clones, with some not included. This sample has tens of thousands of clones, with approximately 85% found just once. The sample consisted of peripheral blood. The receptors originated from a human donor in a cohort sampled during active COVID-19. Each CDR3 is given with its conserved first and last residue. A D gene is named only where the DNA matches it firmly. Expanded clones get a size class; other rows say once, few or many, or leave the size out.

cdr3_nt	cdr3_aa	j_call	v_call	clone_size	d_call
TGTGCCAGCAGCCAAGATGTCCGACACTCAGGCTTCAATGAGCAGTTCTTC	CASSQDVRHSGFNEQFF	TRBJ2-1	TRBV4-2	-	-
TGTGCCAGCAGTTTAGGCGGGTGGACTGAAGCTTTCTTT	CASSLGGWTEAFF	TRBJ1-1	TRBV12-3/TRBV12-4	-	-
TGTGCCTGGTACAGAAGCTCCTACAATGAGCAGTTCTTC	CAWYRSSYNEQFF	TRBJ2-1	TRBV30	-	-
TGTGCCAGTCTTTCAGGGACCTACGAGCAGTACTTC	CASLSGTYEQYF	TRBJ2-7	TRBV19	-	-
TGTGCCAGCAGTTTACTTTTCCAGGCCCCTAATTCACCCCTCCACTTT	CASSLLFQAPNSPLHF	TRBJ1-6	TRBV27	-	-
TGTGCCAGCAGCTTGGACAGGGGCCAAGAGACCCAGTACTTC	CASSLDRGQETQYF	TRBJ2-5	TRBV5-8	-	TRBD1
TGTGCCAGCACCGATGGGGGGGACAATGAGCAGTTCTTC	CASTDGGDNEQFF	TRBJ2-1	TRBV3-1/TRBV3-2	-	TRBD2
TGTGCCAGCAGGACAGGGATTTACAATGAGCAGTTCTTC	CASRTGIYNEQFF	TRBJ2-1	TRBV5-4	-	TRBD1
TGCGCCAGCAGCTTGGGGGGGACATTTTCCCACGAGCAGTACTTC	CASSLGGTFSHEQYF	TRBJ2-7	TRBV5-1	-	-
TGTGCCAGCAGCGTATCAGGGGCTACTTGGGGGACAGATACACAGTATTTT	CASSVSGATWGTDTQYF	TRBJ2-3	TRBV7-2	-	TRBD1
TGTGCCATCCGCGGGGGAGCGGCGGGGAACACTGAAGCTTTCTTT	CAIRGGAAGNTEAFF	TRBJ1-1	TRBV10-3	few	-
TGTGCCAGCACTCGGGGGAGCACAGATACGCAGTATTTT	CASTRGSTDTQYF	TRBJ2-3	TRBV7-3	few	-
TGTGCCAGCAGTTTTGGACAGCGGAACACTGAAGCTTTCTTT	CASSFGQRNTEAFF	TRBJ1-1	TRBV28	-	-
TGTGCCAGTAGTATCAATTCGTGGCAGATCGATAACTATGGCTACACCTTC	CASSINSWQIDNYGYTF	TRBJ1-2	TRBV19	-	-
TGCGCCAGCAGCTTCAAAGCAGGGGAGATAACAGATACGCAGTATTTT	CASSFKAGEITDTQYF	TRBJ2-3	TRBV5-1	-	-
TGTGCCAGCAGTCCCCGACAGGGCCGGAACACTGAAGCTTTCTTT	CASSPRQGRNTEAFF	TRBJ1-1	TRBV27	once	TRBD1
TGTGCCAGCAGCTTAGTAGACGGTAGCGGGGGGAACACCGGGGAGCTGTTTTTT	CASSLVDGSGGNTGELFF	TRBJ2-2	TRBV7-6	-	TRBD2
TGTGCCAGCGGGAACAGGGCGGAAAAACTGTTTTTT	CASGNRAEKLFF	TRBJ1-4	TRBV28	-	-
TGTGCCAGCAGCTTCATTCGAGGTGGCGAGCAGTTCTTC	CASSFIRGGEQFF	TRBJ2-1	TRBV5-8	-	-
TGTGCCAGCAGTTCCGGGACACCGGATCGTTGGTCACCCCTCCACTTT	CASSSGTPDRWSPLHF	TRBJ1-6	TRBV27	-	-
TGTGCCAGCAGGTCAGGGGGGAGCAATGAAAAACTGTTTTTT	CASRSGGSNEKLFF	TRBJ1-4	TRBV2	-	TRBD1
TGTGCCAGCAGCTCCAAGACGGGGAACTATGGCTACACCTTC	CASSSKTGNYGYTF	TRBJ1-2	TRBV7-2	few	-
TGTGCCAGCAGCTTGGGAGGGACACTGAACACTGAAGCTTTCTTT	CASSLGGTLNTEAFF	TRBJ1-1	TRBV7-9	-	-
TGTGCCAGCTCACGCTCCCCTTCTACAGGGGGGACTGAAGCTTTCTTT	CASSRSPSTGGTEAFF	TRBJ1-1	TRBV18	-	TRBD1
TGTGCTAGCAGCTTAGGGTCAGGGGCGACGGATGAGCAGTTCTTC	CASSLGSGATDEQFF	TRBJ2-1	TRBV7-7	-	-